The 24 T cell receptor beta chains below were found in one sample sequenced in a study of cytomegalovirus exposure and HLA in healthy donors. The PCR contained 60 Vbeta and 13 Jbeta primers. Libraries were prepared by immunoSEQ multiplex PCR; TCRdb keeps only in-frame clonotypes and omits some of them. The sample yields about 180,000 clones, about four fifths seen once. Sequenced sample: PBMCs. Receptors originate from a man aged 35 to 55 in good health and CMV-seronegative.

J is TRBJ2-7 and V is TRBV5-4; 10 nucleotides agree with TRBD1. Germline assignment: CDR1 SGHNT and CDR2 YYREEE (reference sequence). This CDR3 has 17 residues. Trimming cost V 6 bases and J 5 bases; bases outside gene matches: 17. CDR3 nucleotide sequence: TGTGCCAGCAACTTCAAGACCACCGGGACAGGGGAAGACGAGCAGTACTTC. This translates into CASNFKTTGTGEDEQYF.

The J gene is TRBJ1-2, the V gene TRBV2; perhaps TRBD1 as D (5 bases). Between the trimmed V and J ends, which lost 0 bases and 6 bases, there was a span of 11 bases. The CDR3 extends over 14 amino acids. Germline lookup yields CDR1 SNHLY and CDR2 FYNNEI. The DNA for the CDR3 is TGTGCCAGCAGTGAAGCAAAAGGGGCGGATGGCTACACCTTC. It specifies CASSEAKGADGYTF.

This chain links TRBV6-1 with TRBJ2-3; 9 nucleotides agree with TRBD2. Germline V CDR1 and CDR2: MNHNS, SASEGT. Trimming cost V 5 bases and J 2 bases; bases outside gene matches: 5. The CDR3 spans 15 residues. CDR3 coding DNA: TGTGCCAGCAGTCTACTAGCGGGCGCCACAGATACGCAGTATTTT. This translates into CASSLLAGATDTQYF.

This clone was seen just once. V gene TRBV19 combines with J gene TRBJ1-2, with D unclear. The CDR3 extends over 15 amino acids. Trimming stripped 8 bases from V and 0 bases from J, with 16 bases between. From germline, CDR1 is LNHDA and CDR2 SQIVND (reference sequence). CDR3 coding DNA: TGTGCCAGTTCTTCGTGGCAGTCTCCTAACTATGGCTACACCTTC. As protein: CASSSWQSPNYGYTF.

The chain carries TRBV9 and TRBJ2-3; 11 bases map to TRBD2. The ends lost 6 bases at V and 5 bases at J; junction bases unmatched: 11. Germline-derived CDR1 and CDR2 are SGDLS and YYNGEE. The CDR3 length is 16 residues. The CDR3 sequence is CASNSLSGGAIDTQYF. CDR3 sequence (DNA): TGTGCCAGCAATTCCCTTAGCGGGGGGGCCATAGATACGCAGTATTTT.

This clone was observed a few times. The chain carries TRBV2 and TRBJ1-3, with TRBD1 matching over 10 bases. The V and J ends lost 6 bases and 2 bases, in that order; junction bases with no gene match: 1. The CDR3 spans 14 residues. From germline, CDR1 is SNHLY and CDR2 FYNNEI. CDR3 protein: CASSGTGAGNTIYF. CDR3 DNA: TGTGCCAGCAGCGGGACAGGGGCTGGAAACACCATATATTTT.

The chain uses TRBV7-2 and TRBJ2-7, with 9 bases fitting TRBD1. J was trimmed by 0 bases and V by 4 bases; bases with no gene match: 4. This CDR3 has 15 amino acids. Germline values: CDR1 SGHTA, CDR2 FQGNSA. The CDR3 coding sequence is TGTGCCAGCAGCTCTGGACAGGGGAGCTCCTACGAGCAGTACTTC. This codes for CASSSGQGSSYEQYF.

In DNA form, the CDR3 reads TGTGCCAGCAGTAAACGGGGCAGGGGAAACAATGAGCAGTTCTTC. Translated: CASSKRGRGNNEQFF. V gene TRBV25-1 combines with J gene TRBJ2-1, with D possibly matching TRBD1 (6 bases). The length of the CDR3 is 15 residues. V was pared by 5 bases and J by 5 bases, with 16 bases between. From germline, CDR1 is MGHDK and CDR2 SYGVNS.

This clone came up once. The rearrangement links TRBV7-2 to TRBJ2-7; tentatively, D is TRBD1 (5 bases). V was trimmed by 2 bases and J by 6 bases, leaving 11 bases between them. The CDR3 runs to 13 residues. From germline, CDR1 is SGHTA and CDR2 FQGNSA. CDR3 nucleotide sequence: TGTGCCAGCAGCTTAAGATCAGGGTTCGAGCAGTACTTC. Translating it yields CASSLRSGFEQYF.

The CDR3 is CAWSVRNQPQHF. For the CDR3, the DNA is TGTGCCTGGAGTGTGCGGAATCAGCCCCAGCATTTT. The genes are TRBV30 and TRBJ1-5; D unclear. CDR1 and CDR2 (germline): GTSNPN, SVGIG (reference sequence). This CDR3 region has 12 residues. The germline V and J ends were trimmed by 0 bases and 4 bases, with 4 bases remaining between them.

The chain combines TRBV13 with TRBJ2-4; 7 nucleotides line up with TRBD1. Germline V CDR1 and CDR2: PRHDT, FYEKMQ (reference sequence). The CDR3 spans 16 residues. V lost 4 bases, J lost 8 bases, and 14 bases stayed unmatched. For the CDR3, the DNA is TGTGCCAGCAGCTCCCTCGACAGGGTGGGGGAACACATTCAGTACTTC. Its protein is CASSSLDRVGEHIQYF. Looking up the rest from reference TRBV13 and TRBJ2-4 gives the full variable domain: AAGVIQSPRHLIKEKRETATLKCYPIPRHDTVYWYQQGPGQDPQFLISFYEKMQSDKGSIPDRFSAQQFSDYHSELNMSSLELGDSALYFCASSSLDRVGEHIQYFGAGTRLSVL.

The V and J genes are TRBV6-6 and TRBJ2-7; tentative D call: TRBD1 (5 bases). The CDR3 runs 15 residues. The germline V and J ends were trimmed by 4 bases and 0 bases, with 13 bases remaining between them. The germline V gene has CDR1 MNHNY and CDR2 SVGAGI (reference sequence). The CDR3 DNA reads TGTGCCAGCAGTTCTCGGACATCTAGCTCCTACGAGCAGTACTTC. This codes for CASSSRTSSSYEQYF.

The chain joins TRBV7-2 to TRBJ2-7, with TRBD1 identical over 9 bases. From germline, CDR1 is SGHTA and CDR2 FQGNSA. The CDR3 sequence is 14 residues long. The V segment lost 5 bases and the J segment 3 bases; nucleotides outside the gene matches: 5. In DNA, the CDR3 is TGTGCCAGCAGCGTGCGACAGGGGGGCTACGAGCAGTACTTC. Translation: CASSVRQGGYEQYF.

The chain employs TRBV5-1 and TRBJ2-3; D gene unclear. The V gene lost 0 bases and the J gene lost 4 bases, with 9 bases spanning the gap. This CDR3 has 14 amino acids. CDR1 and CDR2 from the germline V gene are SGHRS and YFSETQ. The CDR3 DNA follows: TGCGCCAGCAGCTTGGGAGACATATCAGATACGCAGTATTTT. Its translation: CASSLGDISDTQYF.

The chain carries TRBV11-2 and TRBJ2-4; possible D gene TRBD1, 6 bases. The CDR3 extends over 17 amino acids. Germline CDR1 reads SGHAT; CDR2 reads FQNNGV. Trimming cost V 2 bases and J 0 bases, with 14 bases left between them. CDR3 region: CASSLILTGGAKNIQYF. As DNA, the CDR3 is TGTGCCAGCAGCTTAATTTTGACAGGTGGAGCCAAAAACATTCAGTACTTC.

The CDR3 nucleotides read TGTGCCAGCTCACCACCCGACAGGGGCGGAAACGAGCAGTACTTC. Protein: CASSPPDRGGNEQYF. The V gene is TRBV18, the J gene TRBJ2-7; 8 nucleotides line up with TRBD1. V dropped 0 bases and J dropped 5; count of bases not matched to a gene: 6. The CDR3 covers 15 residues. Germline V gene lookup returns CDR1 KGHSH and CDR2 LQKENI. Full variable domain (rest looked up from reference TRBV18 and TRBJ2-7): NAGVMQNPRHLVRRRGQEARLRCSPMKGHSHVYWYRQLPEEGLKFMVYLQKENIIDESGMPKERFSAEFPKEGPSILRIQQVVRGDSAAYFCASSPPDRGGNEQYFGPGTRLTVT.

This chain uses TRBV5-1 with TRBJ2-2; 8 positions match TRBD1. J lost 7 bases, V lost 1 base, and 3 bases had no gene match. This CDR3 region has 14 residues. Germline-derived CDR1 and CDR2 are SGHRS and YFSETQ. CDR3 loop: CASSLQGAVGELFF. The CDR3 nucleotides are TGCGCCAGCAGCTTGCAGGGGGCGGTCGGGGAGCTGTTTTTT.

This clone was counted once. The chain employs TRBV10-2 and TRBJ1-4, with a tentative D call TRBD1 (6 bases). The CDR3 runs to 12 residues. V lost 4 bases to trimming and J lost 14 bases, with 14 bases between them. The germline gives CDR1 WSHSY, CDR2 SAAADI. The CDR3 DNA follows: TGCGCCAGCAGTGCAAACAGGGAAGGTCTGTTTTTT. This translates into CASSANREGLFF.

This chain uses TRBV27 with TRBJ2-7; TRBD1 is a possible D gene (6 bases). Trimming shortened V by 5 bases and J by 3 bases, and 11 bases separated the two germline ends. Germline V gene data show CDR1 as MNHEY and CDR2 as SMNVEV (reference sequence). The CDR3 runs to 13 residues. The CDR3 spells CASSPQGNYEQYF. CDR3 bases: TGTGCCAGCAGTCCCCAGGGGAACTACGAGCAGTACTTC.

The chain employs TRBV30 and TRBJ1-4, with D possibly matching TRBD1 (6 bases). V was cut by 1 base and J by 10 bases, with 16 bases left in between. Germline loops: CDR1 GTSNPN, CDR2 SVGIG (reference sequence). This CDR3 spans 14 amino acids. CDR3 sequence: CAWSGTALVGKLFF. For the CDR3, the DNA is TGTGCCTGGAGTGGGACAGCCCTGGTGGGAAAACTGTTTTTT.

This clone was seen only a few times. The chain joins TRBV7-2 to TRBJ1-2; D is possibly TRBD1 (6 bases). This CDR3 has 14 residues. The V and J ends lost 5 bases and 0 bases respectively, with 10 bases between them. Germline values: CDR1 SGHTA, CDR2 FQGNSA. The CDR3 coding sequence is TGTGCCAGCAGCCGGGGACATCCTAACTATGGCTACACCTTC. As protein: CASSRGHPNYGYTF.

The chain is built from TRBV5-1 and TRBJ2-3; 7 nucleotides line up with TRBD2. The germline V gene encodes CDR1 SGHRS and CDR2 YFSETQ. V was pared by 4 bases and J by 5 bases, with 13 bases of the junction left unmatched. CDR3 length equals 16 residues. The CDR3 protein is CASSRTPGPGGDTQYF. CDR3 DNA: TGCGCCAGCAGCCGGACCCCAGGGCCGGGGGGAGATACGCAGTATTTT.

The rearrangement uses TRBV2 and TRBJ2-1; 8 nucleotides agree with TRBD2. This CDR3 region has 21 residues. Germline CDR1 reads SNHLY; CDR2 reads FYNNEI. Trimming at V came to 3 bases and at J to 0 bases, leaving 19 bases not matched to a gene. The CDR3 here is CASSDLVVAGGLLSSYNEQFF. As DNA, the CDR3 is TGTGCCAGCAGTGACCTTGTTGTGGCGGGGGGCCTCCTAAGCTCCTACAATGAGCAGTTCTTC.

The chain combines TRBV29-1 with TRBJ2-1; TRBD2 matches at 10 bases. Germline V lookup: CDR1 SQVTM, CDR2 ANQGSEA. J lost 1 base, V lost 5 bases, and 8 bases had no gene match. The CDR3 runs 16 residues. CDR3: CSVKPSGSRSYNEQFF. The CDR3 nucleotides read TGCAGCGTTAAACCTAGCGGGAGCAGGTCCTACAATGAGCAGTTCTTC.